Presented here are 2 T cell receptor beta chains from one specimen sequenced in a study of blood T cells in healthy people across ages. Through a sample-barcoded 5' primer and a J-beta primer mix, a second PCR was run for roughly 6 to 11 cycles. From the 5' RACE reads, TCRdb called clonotypes with MiXCR, one entry per CDR3 protein. The sample records around 1,000,000 distinct CDR3 sequences, 35% to 40% being singletons. The material sequenced was blood. All receptors derive from a man younger than 35 in good health.

The chain combines TRBV19 with TRBJ2-3; D is unresolved. The CDR3 is 15 amino acids. The ends were cut back, 7 bases at V and 0 bases at J, with 14 bases in the middle. Germline CDR1 is LNHDA and CDR2 is SQIVND (reference sequence). CDR3 protein: CASTAAATSTDTQYF. CDR3 sequence (DNA): TGTGCCAGTACGGCGGCGGCGACTAGCACAGATACGCAGTATTTT.

The chain links TRBV6-2 or TRBV6-3 to TRBJ2-5; D is uncertain. Trimming stripped 0 bases from V and 0 bases from J, with 8 bases between. Germline lookup yields CDR1 MNHEY and CDR2 SVGEGT. CDR3 size: 15 residues. In nucleotides, the CDR3 is TGTGCCAGCAGTTACTCGTACAGAGACCAAGAGACCCAGTACTTC. Amino acids: CASSYSYRDQETQYF.